This is a list of T cell receptor beta chains from one sample in a study of cytomegalovirus exposure and HLA in healthy donors. The method was immunoSEQ multiplex PCR; TCRdb's version includes in-frame clones alone and lacks a portion of them. Here the sample spans roughly 110,000 clones, about two thirds being singletons. The material sequenced was PBMCs. Receptors were obtained from a boy younger than 18 in good health and CMV-seronegative. The CDR3 runs from the conserved cysteine through the conserved F or W. The D gene is left open where the match is weak. The size entry is marked missing in some rows and otherwise reads once, few, many or a size class.

clone_size | j_call | v_call | d_call | cdr3_nt | cdr3_aa
- | TRBJ1-1 | TRBV18 | TRBD1 | TGTGCCAGCTCACGACAGGGTGACGAAGCTTTCTTT | CASSRQGDEAFF
- | TRBJ1-5 | TRBV7-2 | - | TGTGCCAGCAGCTTAGGGCGGGGGAATCAGCCCCAGCATTTT | CASSLGRGNQPQHF
- | TRBJ2-5 | TRBV5-1 | TRBD2 | TGCGCCAGCAGGTCGCTAGCGGGAGGCGGAGAGACCCAGTACTTC | CASRSLAGGGETQYF
- | TRBJ1-6 | TRBV25-1 | - | TGTGCCAGCAGTGAATGGACAGATAATTCCCCCCTCCACTTT | CASSEWTDNSPLHF
- | TRBJ1-1 | TRBV28 | TRBD1 | TGTGCCAGCAGTTTACGGACAGGGAGGGACACTGAAGCTTTCTTT | CASSLRTGRDTEAFF
- | TRBJ2-3 | TRBV18 | - | TGTGCCAGCTCACCAAGGCGACTCACAGATACGCAGTATTTT | CASSPRRLTDTQYF
- | TRBJ1-2 | TRBV7-9 | - | TGTGCCAGCAGCTTGTCGACGGGGGGACGGTACTATGGCTACACCTTC | CASSLSTGGRYYGYTF
- | TRBJ2-1 | TRBV29-1 | TRBD2 | TGCAGCGTTGAGAGAGGCGGGGGGGCGGGGAATGAGCAGTTCTTC | CSVERGGGAGNEQFF
- | TRBJ2-5 | TRBV27 | TRBD2 | TGTGCCAGCAGTTCCTTAGCGGGGGGGCCAGAGACCCAGTACTTC | CASSSLAGGPETQYF
- | TRBJ2-3 | TRBV5-1 | - | TGCGCCAGCAGCTTGGGACAGAACACAGATACGCAGTATTTT | CASSLGQNTDTQYF
- | TRBJ1-5 | TRBV28 | TRBD1 | TGTGCCAGCAGTCTGGGACAGTTGGGCAATCAGCCCCAGCATTTT | CASSLGQLGNQPQHF
once | TRBJ2-7 | TRBV7-9 | TRBD1 | TGTGCCAGCAGCCCGACAGTGACAGGGTACTCCTACGAGCAGTACTTC | CASSPTVTGYSYEQYF
- | TRBJ1-2 | TRBV6-5 | - | TGTGCCAGCAGCGACCAGGGGAACTATGGCTACACCTTC | CASSDQGNYGYTF
- | TRBJ2-5 | TRBV29-1 | - | TGCAGCGTTGTTGGCAGGGGATCAGAGACCCAGTACTTC | CSVVGRGSETQYF
few | TRBJ1-1 | TRBV6-5 | - | TGTGCCAGCAACTCAAGACAGCCCCGCACTGAAGCTTTCTTT | CASNSRQPRTEAFF
few | TRBJ1-3 | TRBV5-6 | TRBD1 | TGTGCCAGCAGCTCATTGCTGGGGGGACAGATAGGAAACACCATATATTTT | CASSSLLGGQIGNTIYF
- | TRBJ1-2 | TRBV27 | TRBD1 | TGTGCCAGCAGTTTCGACAGGGCTGGTGGCTACACCTTC | CASSFDRAGGYTF
few | TRBJ2-7 | TRBV12-5 | - | TGTGCTAGTGGTCCGGGACACGGAGGGCAGTACTTC | CASGPGHGGQYF
- | TRBJ1-2 | TRBV7-9 | - | TGTGCCAGCACCCCGTCGGTACCGGGTGGCTACACCTTC | CASTPSVPGGYTF
- | TRBJ2-7 | TRBV30 | TRBD2 | TGTGCCTGGAGTGTGGGGCTAGCGGATTACGAGCAGTACTTC | CAWSVGLADYEQYF
- | TRBJ1-1 | TRBV5-1 | - | TGCGCCAGCAGCTTGGCCGCTGGGGCCACTGAAGCTTTCTTT | CASSLAAGATEAFF
- | TRBJ2-7 | TRBV6-5 | TRBD1 | TGTGCCAGCAGTTTAACAGGGGAAGGGACCTACGAGCAGTACTTC | CASSLTGEGTYEQYF
- | TRBJ1-4 | TRBV5-1 | - | TGCGCCAGCAGCTGGATACCCCGCGAGCCGGAGAATGAAAAACTGTTTTTT | CASSWIPREPENEKLFF
- | TRBJ1-5 | TRBV6-6 | TRBD1 | TGTGCCAGCAGTTACGCGACAGGGTATAGCAATCAGCCCCAGCATTTT | CASSYATGYSNQPQHF
- | TRBJ1-5 | TRBV6-1 | - | TGTGCCAGCAGTGATTCGCAGGTGGGGCTAGGGAATCAGCCCCAGCATTTT | CASSDSQVGLGNQPQHF